Detailed here is one T cell receptor (beta chain). Its recognized antigen is unknown. The junction and the germline gene differ at one end; a read error may be behind it. The sample comes from a study of control samples from healthy donors and cancer patients (dated by TCRdb to about 2020). Including cysteine and phenylalanine, the CDR3 has 15 amino acids. The entry retains the CDR3 DNA only, 45 bases that are in frame from base 1. Based on the germline V gene (reference sequence), the CDR1 and CDR2 sequences are MNHEY and SMNVEV. The method was the immunoSEQ multiplex PCR assay. Imported from immuneACCESS, the table was reduced by TCRdb to in-frame sequences with V and J called. These copies leave out some clones; in studies compared against another copy, an unresolved V gene accounts for under half, and the cause of the remainder is not known. The sample data list about 140,000 clones, and roughly 89% of these were observed just once. Over 6% of the sample belongs to the ten largest clones.

The source of this sequence is a man younger than 30 in good health. Sequenced input: blood. The sequence is built from TRBV27 and TRBJ2-7; 7 junctional bases match TRBD1. The nucleotide sequence reads TGTGCCAGCAGGGGGCAGGGGGTAAGCTCCTACGGGCAGTACTTC. This encodes CASRGQGVSSYGQYF.